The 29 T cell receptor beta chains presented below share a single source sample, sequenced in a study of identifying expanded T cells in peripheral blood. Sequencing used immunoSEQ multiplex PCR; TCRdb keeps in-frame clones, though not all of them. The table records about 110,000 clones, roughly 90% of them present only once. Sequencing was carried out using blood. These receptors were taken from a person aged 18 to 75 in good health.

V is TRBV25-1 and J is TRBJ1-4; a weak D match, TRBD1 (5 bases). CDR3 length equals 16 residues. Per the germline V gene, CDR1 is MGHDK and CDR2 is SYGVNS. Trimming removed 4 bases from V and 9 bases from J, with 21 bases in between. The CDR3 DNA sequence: TGTGCCAGCAGTGGTACCGGGACCGCGGATGGCCAAAAACTGTTTTTT. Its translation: CASSGTGTADGQKLFF. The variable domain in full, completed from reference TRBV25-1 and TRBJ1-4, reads EADIYQTPRYLVIGTGKKITLECSQTMGHDKMYWYQQDPGMELHLIHYSYGVNSTEKGDLSSESTVSRIRTEHFPLTLESARPSHTSQYLCASSGTGTADGQKLFFGSGTQLSVL.

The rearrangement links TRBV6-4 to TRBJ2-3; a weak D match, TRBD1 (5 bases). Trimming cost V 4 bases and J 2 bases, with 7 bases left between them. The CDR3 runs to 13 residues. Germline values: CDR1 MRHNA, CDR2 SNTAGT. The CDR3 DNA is TGTGCCAGCAGTGGCAGGGTCACAGATACGCAGTATTTT. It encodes CASSGRVTDTQYF.

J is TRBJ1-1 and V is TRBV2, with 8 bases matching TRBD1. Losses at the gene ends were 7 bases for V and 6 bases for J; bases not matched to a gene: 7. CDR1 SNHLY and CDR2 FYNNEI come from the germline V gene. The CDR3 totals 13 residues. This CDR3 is CASTGQGGAEAFF. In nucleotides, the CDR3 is TGTGCCAGCACTGGACAGGGCGGGGCTGAAGCTTTCTTT.

This CDR3 reads CASSLTAGTATNEKLFF. The DNA of the CDR3 is TGTGCCAGCAGCTTGACAGCCGGGACGGCAACTAATGAAAAACTGTTTTTT. This chain links TRBV5-6 with TRBJ1-4; D may be TRBD1 (5 bases). Germline V lookup: CDR1 SGHDT, CDR2 YYEEEE. This CDR3 contains 17 residues. V dropped 1 base and J dropped 0 bases, with 13 bases sitting between them.

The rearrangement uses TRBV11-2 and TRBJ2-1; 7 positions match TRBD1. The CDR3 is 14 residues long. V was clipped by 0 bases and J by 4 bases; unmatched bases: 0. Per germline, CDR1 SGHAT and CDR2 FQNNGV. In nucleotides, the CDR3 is TGTGCCAGCAGCTTAGACAGGGGGTACAATGAGCAGTTCTTC. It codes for CASSLDRGYNEQFF.

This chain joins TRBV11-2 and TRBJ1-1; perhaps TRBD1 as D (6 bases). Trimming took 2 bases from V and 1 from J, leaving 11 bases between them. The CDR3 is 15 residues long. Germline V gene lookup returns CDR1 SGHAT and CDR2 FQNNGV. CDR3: CASSLLGGSNTEAFF. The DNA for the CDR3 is TGTGCCAGCAGCTTATTAGGGGGATCGAACACTGAAGCTTTCTTT.

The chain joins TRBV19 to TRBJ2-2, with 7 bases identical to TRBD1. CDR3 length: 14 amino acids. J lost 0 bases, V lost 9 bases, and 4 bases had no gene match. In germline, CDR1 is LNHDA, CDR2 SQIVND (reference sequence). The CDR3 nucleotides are TGTGCCAGCTATGACAGGGCGAACACCGGGGAGCTGTTTTTT. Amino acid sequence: CASYDRANTGELFF. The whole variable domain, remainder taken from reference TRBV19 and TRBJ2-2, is DGGITQSPKYLFRKEGQNVTLSCEQNLNHDAMYWYRQDPGQGLRLIYYSQIVNDFQKGDIAEGYSVSREKKESFPLTVTSAQKNPTAFYLCASYDRANTGELFFGEGSRLTVL.

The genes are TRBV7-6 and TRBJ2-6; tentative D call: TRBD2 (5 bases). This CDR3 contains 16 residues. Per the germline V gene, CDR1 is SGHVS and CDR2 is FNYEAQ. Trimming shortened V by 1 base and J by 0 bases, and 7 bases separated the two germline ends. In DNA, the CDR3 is TGTGCCAGCAGCTTAGACGGGAACTCTGGGGCCAACGTCCTGACTTTC. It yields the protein CASSLDGNSGANVLTF.

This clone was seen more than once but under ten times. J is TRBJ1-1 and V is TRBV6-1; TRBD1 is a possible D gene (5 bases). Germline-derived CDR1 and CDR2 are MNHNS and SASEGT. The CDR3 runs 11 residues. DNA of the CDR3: TGTGCGGACGGGGCGGTCACTGAAGCTTTCTTT. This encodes CADGAVTEAFF.

The CDR3 bases are TGTGCCAGCAGGCTAAGACAGGGCACTGAAGCTTTCTTT. Translation: CASRLRQGTEAFF. The V call is TRBV28, the J call TRBJ1-1; TRBD1 aligns across 7 bases. This CDR3 region has 13 residues. V lost 6 bases and J lost 4; bases outside the gene matches: 5. Germline CDR1 and CDR2: MDHEN and SYDVKM.

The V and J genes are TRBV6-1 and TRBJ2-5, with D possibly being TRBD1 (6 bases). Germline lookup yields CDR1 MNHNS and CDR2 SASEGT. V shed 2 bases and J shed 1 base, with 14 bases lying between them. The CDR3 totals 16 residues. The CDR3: CASSEPITGLQETQYF. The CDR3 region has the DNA TGTGCCAGCAGTGAACCTATTACAGGGCTCCAAGAGACCCAGTACTTC.

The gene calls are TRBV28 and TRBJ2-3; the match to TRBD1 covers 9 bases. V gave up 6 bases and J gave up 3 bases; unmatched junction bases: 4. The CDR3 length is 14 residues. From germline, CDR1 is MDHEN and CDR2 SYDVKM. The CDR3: CASSRGQGTDTQYF. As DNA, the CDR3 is TGTGCCAGCAGCCGCGGACAGGGGACAGATACGCAGTATTTT.

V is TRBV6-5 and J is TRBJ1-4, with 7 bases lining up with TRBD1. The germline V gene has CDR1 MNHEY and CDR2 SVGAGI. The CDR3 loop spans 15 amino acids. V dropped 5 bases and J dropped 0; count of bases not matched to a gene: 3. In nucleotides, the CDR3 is TGTGCCAGCAGTACCGGGACAGCAACTAATGAAAAACTGTTTTTT. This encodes CASSTGTATNEKLFF.

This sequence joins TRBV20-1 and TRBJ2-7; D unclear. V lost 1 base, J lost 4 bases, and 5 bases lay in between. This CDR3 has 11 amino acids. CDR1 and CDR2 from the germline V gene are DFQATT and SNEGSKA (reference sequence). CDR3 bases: TGCAGTGCTAGAGCCAATTACGAGCAGTACTTC. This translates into CSARANYEQYF.

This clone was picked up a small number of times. CDR3 sequence reads: CASSPRAGDTYNEQFF. The CDR3 coding sequence is TGCGCCAGCAGCCCACGCGCGGGGGACACCTACAATGAGCAGTTCTTC. This chain joins TRBV4-1 and TRBJ2-1; TRBD2 might be the D (7 bases). Germline CDR1 and CDR2: MGHRA and YSYEKL. The CDR3 contains 16 residues. Trimming pared 4 bases from V and 2 bases from J, leaving 15 bases between.

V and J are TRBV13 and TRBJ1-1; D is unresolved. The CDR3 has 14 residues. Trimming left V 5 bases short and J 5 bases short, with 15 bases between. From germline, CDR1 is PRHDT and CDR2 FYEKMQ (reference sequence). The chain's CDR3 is CASSSRILGTEAFF. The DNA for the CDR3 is TGTGCCAGCAGCAGCCGTATCCTTGGGACTGAAGCTTTCTTT. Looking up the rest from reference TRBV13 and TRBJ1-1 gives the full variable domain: AAGVIQSPRHLIKEKRETATLKCYPIPRHDTVYWYQQGPGQDPQFLISFYEKMQSDKGSIPDRFSAQQFSDYHSELNMSSLELGDSALYFCASSSRILGTEAFFGQGTRLTVV.

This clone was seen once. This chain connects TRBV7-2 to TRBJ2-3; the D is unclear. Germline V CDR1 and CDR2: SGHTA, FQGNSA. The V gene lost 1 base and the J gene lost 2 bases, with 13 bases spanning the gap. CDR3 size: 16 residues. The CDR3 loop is CASSLVASLNTDTQYF. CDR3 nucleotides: TGTGCCAGCAGCTTAGTAGCCAGTCTAAACACAGATACGCAGTATTTT. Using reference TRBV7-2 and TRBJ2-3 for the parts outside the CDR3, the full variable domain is GAGVSQSPSNKVTEKGKDVELRCDPISGHTALYWYRQSLGQGLEFLIYFQGNSAPDKSGLPSDRFSAERTGGSVSTLTIQRTQQEDSAVYLCASSLVASLNTDTQYFGPGTRLTVL.

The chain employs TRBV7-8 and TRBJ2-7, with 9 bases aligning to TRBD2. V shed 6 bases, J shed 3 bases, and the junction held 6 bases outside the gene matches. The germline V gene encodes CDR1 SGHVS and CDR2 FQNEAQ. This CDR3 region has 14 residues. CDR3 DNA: TGTGCCAGCAGTCAACAGCGGGGGGACTACGAGCAGTACTTC. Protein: CASSQQRGDYEQYF.

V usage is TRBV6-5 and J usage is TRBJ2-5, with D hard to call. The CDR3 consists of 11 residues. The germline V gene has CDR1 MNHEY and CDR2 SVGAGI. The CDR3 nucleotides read TGTGCTACCAGGTTACAAGAGACCCAGTACTTC. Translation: CATRLQETQYF.

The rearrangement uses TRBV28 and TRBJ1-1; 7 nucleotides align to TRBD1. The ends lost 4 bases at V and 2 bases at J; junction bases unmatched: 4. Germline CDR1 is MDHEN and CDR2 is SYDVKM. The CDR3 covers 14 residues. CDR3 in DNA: TGTGCCAGCAGTTCCGGGACAGCTAACACTGAAGCTTTCTTT. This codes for CASSSGTANTEAFF.

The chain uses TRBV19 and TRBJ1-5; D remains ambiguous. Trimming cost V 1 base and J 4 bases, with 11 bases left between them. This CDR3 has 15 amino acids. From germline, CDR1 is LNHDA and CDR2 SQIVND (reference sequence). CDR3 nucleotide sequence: TGTGCCAGTAGTATAGGGACCCTAAGGAATCAGCCCCAGCATTTT. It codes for CASSIGTLRNQPQHF.

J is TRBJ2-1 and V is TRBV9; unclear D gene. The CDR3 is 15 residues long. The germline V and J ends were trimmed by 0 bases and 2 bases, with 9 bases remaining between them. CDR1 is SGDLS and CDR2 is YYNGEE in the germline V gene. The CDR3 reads CASSVGATTYNEQFF. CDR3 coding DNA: TGTGCCAGCAGCGTAGGGGCTACGACCTACAATGAGCAGTTCTTC.

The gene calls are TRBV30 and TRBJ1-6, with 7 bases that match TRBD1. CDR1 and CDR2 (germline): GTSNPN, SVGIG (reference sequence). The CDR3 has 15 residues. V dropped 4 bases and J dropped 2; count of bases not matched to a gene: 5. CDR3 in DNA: TGTGCCTGGAAAAACAGGGGCACCTATAATTCACCCCTCCACTTT. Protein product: CAWKNRGTYNSPLHF.

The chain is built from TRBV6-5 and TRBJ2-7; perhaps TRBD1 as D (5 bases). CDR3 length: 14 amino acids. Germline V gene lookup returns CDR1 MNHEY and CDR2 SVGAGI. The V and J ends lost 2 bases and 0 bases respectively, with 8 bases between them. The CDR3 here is CASSYLDSSYEQYF. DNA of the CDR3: TGTGCCAGCAGTTACCTAGACAGCTCCTACGAGCAGTACTTC.

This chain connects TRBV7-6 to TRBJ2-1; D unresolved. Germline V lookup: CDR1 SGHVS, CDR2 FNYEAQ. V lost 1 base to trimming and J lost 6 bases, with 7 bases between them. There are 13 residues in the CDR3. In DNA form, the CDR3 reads TGTGCCAGCAGCTTAGGCCAGATCAATGAGCAGTTCTTC. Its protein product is CASSLGQINEQFF.

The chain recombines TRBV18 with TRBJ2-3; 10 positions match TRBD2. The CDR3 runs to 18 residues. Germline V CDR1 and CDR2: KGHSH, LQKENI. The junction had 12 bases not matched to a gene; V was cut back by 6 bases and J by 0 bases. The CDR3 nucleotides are TGTGCCAGCTCTCGACTTTCGACTAGCGGGTCTAGCACAGATACGCAGTATTTT. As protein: CASSRLSTSGSSTDTQYF.

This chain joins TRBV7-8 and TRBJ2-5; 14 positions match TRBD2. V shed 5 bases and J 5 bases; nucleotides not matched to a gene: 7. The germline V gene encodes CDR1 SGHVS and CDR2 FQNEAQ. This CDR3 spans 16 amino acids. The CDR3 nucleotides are TGTGCCAGCAGCCGGGGACTAGCGGGAGTTAGGGAGACCCAGTACTTC. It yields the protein CASSRGLAGVRETQYF.

This chain's CDR3 is CASSGPFADRDYSYEQYF. The CDR3 coding sequence is TGCGCCAGCAGTGGACCTTTCGCAGACAGGGATTATTCCTACGAGCAGTACTTC. This rearrangement joins TRBV10-2 to TRBJ2-7; the match to TRBD1 covers 7 bases. The CDR3 totals 18 residues. The ends lost 4 bases at V and 1 base at J; junction bases unmatched: 16. Germline loops: CDR1 WSHSY, CDR2 SAAADI.

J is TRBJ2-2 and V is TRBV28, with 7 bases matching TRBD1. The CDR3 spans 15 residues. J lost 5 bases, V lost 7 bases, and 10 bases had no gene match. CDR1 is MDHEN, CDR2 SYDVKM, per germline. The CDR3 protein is CASIPRQGKTGELFF. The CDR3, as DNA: TGTGCCAGCATCCCCCGACAGGGCAAAACCGGGGAGCTGTTTTTT.